This TCR beta chain was documented in a study of CD8 T cells in Susac syndrome. Comments on this clonotype: Its specificity is not known.

General study results and limits: The study admitted that it had a relatively small number of individuals in its TCR sequencing and HLA analysis. Clonal expansion was not observed in the Susac syndrome CD4+ T cell repertoires.

All included Susac syndrome patients satisfied recently defined diagnostic criteria for definite or probable disease. The CDR3 loop spans 14 amino acids. The V gene lost 0 bases and the J gene lost 9 bases, with 15 bases spanning the gap. The germline gives CDR1 DFQATT, CDR2 SNEGSKA (reference sequence). Reverse transcription of roughly 0.5 to 1 ug RNA was performed with random hexamers. An immunoSEQ multiplex PCR generated amplified TCR beta CDR3 products spanning 54 Vbeta and 13 Jbeta. TCRdb itself ran the immunoSEQ multiplex PCR reads through MiXCR, one entry per CDR3 protein. Here the sample spans roughly 200,000 distinct CDR3 sequences, 90% to 95% being singletons.

The sequence was obtained from a human donor with Susac syndrome. The specimen sequenced was CD4+ T cells from PBMCs. This chain connects TRBV20-1 to TRBJ2-1; D perhaps matches TRBD2 (7 bases). This CDR3 reads CSAREGGALGEQFF. CDR3 DNA sequence: TGCAGTGCTAGAGAAGGGGGGGCTCTTGGTGAGCAGTTCTTC.